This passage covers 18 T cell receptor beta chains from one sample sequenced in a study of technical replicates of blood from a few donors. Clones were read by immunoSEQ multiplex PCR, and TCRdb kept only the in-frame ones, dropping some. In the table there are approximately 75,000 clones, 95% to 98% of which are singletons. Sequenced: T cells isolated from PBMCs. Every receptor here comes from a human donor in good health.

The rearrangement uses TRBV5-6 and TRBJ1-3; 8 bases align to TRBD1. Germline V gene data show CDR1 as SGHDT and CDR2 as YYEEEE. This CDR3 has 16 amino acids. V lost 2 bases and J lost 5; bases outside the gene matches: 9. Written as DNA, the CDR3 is TGTGCCAGCAGCTTAGGTGGACAGGGTCTCAGAAACACCATATATTTT. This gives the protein CASSLGGQGLRNTIYF.

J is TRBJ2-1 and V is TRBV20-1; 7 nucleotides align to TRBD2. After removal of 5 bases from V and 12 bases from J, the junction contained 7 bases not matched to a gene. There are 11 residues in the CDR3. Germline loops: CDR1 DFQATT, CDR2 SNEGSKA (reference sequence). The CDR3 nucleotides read TGCAGTGCTCGTGGCGGGAGTTTGCAGTTCTTC. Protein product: CSARGGSLQFF.

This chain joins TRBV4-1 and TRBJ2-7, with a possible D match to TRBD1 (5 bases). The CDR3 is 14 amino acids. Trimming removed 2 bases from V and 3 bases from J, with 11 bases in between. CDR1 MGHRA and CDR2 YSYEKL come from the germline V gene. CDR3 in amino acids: CASSQSQGLYEQYF. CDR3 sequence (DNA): TGCGCCAGCAGCCAATCGCAGGGTCTCTACGAGCAGTACTTC.

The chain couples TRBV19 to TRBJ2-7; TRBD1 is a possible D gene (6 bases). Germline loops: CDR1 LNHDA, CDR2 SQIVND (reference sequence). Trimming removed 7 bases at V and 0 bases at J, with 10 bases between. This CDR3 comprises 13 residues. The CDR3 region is CASTQGSSYEQYF. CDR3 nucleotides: TGTGCCAGTACCCAGGGGAGCTCCTACGAGCAGTACTTC.

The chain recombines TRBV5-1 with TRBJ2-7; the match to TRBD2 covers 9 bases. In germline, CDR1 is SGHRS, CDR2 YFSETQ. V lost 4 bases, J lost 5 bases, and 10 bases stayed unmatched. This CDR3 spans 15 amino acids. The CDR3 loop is CASSPDSGSTDEQYF. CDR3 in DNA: TGCGCCAGCAGCCCTGATAGCGGGAGCACTGACGAGCAGTACTTC. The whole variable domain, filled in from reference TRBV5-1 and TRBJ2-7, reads KAGVTQTPRYLIKTRGQQVTLSCSPISGHRSVSWYQQTPGQGLQFLFEYFSETQRNKGNFPGRFSGRQFSNSRSEMNVSTLELGDSALYLCASSPDSGSTDEQYFGPGTRLTVT.

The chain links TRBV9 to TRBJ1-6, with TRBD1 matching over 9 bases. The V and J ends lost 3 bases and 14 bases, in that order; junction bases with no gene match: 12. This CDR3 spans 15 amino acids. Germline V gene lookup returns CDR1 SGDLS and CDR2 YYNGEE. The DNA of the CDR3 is TGTGCCAGCAGCGCCTGGGACAGGGCTGTAGGCACCCTCCACTTT. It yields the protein CASSAWDRAVGTLHF.

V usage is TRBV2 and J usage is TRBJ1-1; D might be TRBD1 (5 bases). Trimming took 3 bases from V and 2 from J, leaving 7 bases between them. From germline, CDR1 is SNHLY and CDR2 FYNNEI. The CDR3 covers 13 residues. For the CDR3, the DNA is TGTGCCAGCAGTGACGACAGAAACACTGAAGCTTTCTTT. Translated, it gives CASSDDRNTEAFF.

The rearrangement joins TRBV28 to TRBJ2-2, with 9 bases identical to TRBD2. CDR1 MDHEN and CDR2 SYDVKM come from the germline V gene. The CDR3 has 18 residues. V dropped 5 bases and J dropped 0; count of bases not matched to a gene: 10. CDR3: CASSPFFLAGPNTGELFF. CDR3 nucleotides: TGTGCCAGCAGTCCTTTTTTCCTAGCGGGACCGAACACCGGGGAGCTGTTTTTT.

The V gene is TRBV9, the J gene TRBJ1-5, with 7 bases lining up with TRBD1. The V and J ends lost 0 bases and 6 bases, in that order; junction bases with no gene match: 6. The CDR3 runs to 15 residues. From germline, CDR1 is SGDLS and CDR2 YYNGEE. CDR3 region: CASSVGGGTGQPQHF. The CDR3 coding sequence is TGTGCCAGCAGCGTAGGAGGGGGCACGGGTCAGCCCCAGCATTTT.

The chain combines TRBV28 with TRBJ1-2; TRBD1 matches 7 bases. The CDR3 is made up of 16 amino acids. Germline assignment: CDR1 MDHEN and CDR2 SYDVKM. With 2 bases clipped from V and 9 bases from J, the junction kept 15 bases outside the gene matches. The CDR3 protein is CASSLRILRTGESYTF. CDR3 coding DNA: TGTGCCAGCAGTTTAAGGATATTGAGGACAGGCGAGAGCTACACCTTC.

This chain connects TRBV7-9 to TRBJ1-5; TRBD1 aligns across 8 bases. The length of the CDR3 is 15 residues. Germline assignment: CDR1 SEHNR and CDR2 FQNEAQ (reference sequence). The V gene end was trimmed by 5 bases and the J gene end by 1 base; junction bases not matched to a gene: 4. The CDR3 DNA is TGTGCCAGCAGCCCAAGGACAGGGAGCAATCAGCCCCAGCATTTT. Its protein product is CASSPRTGSNQPQHF.

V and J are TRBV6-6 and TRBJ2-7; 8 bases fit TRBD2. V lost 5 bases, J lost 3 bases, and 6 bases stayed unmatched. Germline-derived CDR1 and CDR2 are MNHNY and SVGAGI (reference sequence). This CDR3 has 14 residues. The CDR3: CASSSSGINYEQYF. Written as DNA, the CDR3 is TGTGCCAGCAGTAGTAGCGGGATTAACTACGAGCAGTACTTC.

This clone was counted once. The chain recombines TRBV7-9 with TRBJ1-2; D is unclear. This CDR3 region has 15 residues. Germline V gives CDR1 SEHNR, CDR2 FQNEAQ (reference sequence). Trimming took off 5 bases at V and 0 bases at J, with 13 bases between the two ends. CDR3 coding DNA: TGTGCCAGCAGCCCCCCGCGGAGAGCTAACTATGGCTACACCTTC. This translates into CASSPPRRANYGYTF.

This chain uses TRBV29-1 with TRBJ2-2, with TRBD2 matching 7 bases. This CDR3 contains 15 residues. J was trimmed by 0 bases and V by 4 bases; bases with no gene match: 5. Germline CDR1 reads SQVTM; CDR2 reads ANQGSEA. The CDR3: CSVVEAGPNTGELFF. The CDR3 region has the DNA TGCAGCGTTGTCGAAGCGGGACCGAACACCGGGGAGCTGTTTTTT.

Here the CDR3 DNA reads TGTGCCAGCAGTTACGGACTACTCGGCGATGAGCAGTTCTTC. Its protein product is CASSYGLLGDEQFF. The rearrangement links TRBV6-5 to TRBJ2-1, with D tentatively TRBD2 (6 bases). Germline V gives CDR1 MNHEY, CDR2 SVGAGI. Trimming pared 2 bases from V and 8 bases from J, leaving 13 bases between. The CDR3 sequence is 14 residues long.

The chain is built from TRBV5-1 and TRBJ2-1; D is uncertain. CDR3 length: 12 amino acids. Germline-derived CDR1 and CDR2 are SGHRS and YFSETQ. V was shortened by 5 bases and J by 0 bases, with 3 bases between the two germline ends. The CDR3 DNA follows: TGCGCCAGCAGTATCTCCTACAATGAGCAGTTCTTC. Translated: CASSISYNEQFF.

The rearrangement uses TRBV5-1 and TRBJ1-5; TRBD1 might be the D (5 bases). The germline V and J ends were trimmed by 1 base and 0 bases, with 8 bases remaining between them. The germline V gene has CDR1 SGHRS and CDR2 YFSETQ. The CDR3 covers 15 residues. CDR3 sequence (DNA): TGCGCCAGCAGCTTGTCCACAGGTAGCAATCAGCCCCAGCATTTT. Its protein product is CASSLSTGSNQPQHF.

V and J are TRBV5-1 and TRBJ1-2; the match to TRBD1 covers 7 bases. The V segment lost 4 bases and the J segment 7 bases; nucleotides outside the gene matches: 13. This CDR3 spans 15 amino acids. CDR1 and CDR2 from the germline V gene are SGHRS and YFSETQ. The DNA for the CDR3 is TGCGCCAGCAGCCCCTACCTGACAGGGTTCTCTGGCTACACCTTC. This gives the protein CASSPYLTGFSGYTF.